This T cell receptor (beta chain) was documented in a study of blood T cell repertoires in COVID-19. This CDR3 is built from 12 residues. The germline CDR1 and CDR2 sequences are LNHDA and SQIVND (reference sequence). Trimming removed 8 bases from V and 8 bases from J, with 12 bases in between. TCRdb keeps only in-frame clones here, not all; method: immunoSEQ multiplex PCR. Here the sample spans some 130,000 clones, about 87% being singletons. The rearrangement joins TRBV19 to TRBJ1-4; D remains unclear. This receptor was taken from a woman aged 55 to 70 with acute or convalescent COVID-19. The sample comprised peripheral blood. Here the CDR3 reads CASGEGGEKLFF. CDR3 nucleotide sequence: TGTGCCAGTGGGGAGGGAGGCGAAAAACTGTTTTTT.